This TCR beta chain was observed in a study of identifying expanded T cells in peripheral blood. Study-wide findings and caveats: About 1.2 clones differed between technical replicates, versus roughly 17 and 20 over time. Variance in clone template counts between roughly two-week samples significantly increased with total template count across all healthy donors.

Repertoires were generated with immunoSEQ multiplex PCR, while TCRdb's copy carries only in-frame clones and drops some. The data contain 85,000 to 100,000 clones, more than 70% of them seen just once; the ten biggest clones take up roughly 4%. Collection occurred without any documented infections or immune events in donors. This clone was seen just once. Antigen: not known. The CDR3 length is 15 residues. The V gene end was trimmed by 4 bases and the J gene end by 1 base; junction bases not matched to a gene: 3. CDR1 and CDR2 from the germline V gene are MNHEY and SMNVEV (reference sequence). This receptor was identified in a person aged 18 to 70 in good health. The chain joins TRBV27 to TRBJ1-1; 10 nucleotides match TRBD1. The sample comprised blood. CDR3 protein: CASSSRTGGNTEAFF. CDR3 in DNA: TGTGCCAGCAGTTCCCGGACAGGGGGGAACACTGAAGCTTTCTTT.